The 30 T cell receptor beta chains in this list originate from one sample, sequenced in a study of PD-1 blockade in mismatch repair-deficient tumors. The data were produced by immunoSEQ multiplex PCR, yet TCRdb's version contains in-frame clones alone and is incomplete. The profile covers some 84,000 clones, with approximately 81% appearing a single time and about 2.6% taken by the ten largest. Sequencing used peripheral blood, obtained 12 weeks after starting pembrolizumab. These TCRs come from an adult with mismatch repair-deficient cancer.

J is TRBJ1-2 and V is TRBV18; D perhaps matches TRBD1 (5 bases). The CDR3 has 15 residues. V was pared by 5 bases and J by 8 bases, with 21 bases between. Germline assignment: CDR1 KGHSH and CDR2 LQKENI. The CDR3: CASSTSGLESGGYTF. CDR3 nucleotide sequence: TGTGCCAGCTCAACATCGGGACTGGAGTCGGGGGGCTACACCTTC.

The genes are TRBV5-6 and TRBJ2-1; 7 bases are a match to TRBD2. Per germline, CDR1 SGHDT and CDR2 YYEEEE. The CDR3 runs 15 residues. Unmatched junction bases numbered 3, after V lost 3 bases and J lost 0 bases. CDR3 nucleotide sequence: TGTGCCAGCAGCTCCGGGACTAACTCCTACAATGAGCAGTTCTTC. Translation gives CASSSGTNSYNEQFF.

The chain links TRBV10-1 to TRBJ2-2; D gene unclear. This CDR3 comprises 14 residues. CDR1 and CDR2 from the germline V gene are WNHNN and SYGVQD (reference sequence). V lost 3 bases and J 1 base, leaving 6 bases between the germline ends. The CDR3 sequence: CASSDYRNTGELFF. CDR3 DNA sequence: TGCGCCAGCAGTGATTACAGGAACACCGGGGAGCTGTTTTTT.

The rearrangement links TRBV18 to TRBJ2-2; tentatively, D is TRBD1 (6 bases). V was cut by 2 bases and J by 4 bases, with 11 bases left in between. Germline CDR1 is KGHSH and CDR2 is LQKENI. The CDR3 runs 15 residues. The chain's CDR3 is CASSPGTQATGELFF. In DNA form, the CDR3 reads TGTGCCAGCTCACCAGGGACACAGGCCACCGGGGAGCTGTTTTTT.

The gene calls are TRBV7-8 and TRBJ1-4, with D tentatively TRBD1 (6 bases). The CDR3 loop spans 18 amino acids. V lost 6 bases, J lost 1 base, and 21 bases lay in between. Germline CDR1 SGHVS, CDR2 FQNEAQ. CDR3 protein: CASSLQQGYGGTNEKLFF. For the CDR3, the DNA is TGTGCCAGCAGTTTACAACAGGGCTACGGCGGAACTAATGAAAAACTGTTTTTT.

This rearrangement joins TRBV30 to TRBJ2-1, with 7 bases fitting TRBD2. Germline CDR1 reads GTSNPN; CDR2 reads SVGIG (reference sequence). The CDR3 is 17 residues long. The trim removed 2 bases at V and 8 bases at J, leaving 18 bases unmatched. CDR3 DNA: TGTGCCTGGAGTCACGGCCGTTTGAGGGAGGGTTGGGATGAGCAGTTCTTC. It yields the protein CAWSHGRLREGWDEQFF.

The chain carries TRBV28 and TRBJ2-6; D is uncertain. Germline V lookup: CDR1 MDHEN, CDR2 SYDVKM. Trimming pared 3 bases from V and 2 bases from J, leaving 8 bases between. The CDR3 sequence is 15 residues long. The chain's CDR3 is CASSFLSTGANVLTF. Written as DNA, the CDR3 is TGTGCCAGCAGTTTTCTCAGCACTGGGGCCAACGTCCTGACTTTC. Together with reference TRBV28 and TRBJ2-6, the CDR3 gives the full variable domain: DVKVTQSSRYLVKRTGEKVFLECVQDMDHENMFWYRQDPGLGLRLIYFSYDVKMKEKGDIPEGYSVSREKKERFSLILESASTNQTSMYLCASSFLSTGANVLTFGAGSRLTVL.

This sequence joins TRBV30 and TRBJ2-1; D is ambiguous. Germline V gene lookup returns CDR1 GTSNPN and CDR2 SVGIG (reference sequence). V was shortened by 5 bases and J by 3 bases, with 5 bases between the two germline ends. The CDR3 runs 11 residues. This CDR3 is CAWDVYNEQFF. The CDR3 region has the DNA TGTGCCTGGGACGTCTACAATGAGCAGTTCTTC.

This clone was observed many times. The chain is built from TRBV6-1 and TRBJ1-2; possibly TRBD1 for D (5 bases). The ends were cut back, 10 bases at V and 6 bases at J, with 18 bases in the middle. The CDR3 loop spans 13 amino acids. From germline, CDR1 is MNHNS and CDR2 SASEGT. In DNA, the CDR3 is TGTGCCATAATGGGGGGGACCCAACATGGCTACACCTTC. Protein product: CAIMGGTQHGYTF.

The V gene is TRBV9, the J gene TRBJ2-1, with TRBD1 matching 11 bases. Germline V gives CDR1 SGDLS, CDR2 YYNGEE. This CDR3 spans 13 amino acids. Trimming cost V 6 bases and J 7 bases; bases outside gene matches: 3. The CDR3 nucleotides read TGTGCCAGCACGGGACAGGGGGTTAATGAGCAGTTCTTC. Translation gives CASTGQGVNEQFF. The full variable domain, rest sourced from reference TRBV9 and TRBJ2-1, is DSGVTQTPKHLITATGQRVTLRCSPRSGDLSVYWYQQSLDQGLQFLIQYYNGEERAKGNILERFSAQQFPDLHSELNLSSLELGDSALYFCASTGQGVNEQFFGPGTRLTVL.

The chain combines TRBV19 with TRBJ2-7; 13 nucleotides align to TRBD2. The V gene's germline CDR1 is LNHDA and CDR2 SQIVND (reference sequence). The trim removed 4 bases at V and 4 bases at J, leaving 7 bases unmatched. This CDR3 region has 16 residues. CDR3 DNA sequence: TGTGCCAGTAGTAGACGGACTAGCGGGAGCGGGTACGAGCAGTACTTC. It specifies CASSRRTSGSGYEQYF.

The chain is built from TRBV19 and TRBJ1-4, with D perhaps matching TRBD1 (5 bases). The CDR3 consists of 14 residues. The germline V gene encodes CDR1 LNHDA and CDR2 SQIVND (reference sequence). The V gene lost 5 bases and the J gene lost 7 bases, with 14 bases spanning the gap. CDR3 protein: CASSEGRRPEKLFF. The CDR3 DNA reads TGTGCCAGTAGTGAGGGGCGCAGGCCTGAAAAACTGTTTTTT.

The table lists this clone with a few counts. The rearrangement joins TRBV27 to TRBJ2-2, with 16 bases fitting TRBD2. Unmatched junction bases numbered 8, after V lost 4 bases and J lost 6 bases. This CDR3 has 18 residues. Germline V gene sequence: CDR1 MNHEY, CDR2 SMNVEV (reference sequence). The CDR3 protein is CASSSGLAGGPFPGELFF. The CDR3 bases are TGTGCCAGCAGTTCGGGACTAGCGGGAGGGCCGTTTCCCGGGGAGCTGTTTTTT.

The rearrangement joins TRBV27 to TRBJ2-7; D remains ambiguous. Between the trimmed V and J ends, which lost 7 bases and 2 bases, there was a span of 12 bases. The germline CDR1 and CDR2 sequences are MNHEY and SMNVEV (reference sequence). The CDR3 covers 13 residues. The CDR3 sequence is CASTSASTYEQYF. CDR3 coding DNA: TGTGCCAGCACCTCAGCGTCAACCTACGAGCAGTACTTC.

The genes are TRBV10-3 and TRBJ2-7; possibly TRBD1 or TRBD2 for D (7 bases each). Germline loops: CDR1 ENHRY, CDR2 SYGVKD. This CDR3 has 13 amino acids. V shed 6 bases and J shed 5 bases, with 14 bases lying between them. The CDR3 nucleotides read TGTGCCATCAGGGGAGGGACAGCCAACGAGCAGTACTTC. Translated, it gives CAIRGGTANEQYF.

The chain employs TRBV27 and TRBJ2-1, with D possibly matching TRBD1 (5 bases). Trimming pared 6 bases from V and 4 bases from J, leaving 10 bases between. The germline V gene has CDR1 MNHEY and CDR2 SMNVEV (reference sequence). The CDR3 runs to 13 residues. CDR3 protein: CASSATDYNEQFF. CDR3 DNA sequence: TGTGCCAGCAGCGCGACAGATTACAATGAGCAGTTCTTC.

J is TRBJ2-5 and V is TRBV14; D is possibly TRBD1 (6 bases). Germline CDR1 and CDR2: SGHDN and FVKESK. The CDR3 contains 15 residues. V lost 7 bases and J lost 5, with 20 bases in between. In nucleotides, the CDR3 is TGTGCCAGCATCAATCTACAGGGATCTGAGGAGACCCAGTACTTC. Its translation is CASINLQGSEETQYF.

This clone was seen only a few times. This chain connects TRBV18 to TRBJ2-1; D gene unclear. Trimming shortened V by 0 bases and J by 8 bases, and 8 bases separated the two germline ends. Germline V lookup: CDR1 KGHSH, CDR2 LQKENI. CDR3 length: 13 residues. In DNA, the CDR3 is TGTGCCAGCTCACCACCAAAATGGGATGAGCAGTTCTTC. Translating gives CASSPPKWDEQFF.

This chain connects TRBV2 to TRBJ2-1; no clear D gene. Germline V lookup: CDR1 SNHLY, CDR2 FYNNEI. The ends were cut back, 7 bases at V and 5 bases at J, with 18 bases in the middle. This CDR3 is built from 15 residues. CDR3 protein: CASKGESKLNNEQFF. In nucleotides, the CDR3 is TGTGCCAGCAAAGGAGAGTCGAAATTAAACAATGAGCAGTTCTTC.

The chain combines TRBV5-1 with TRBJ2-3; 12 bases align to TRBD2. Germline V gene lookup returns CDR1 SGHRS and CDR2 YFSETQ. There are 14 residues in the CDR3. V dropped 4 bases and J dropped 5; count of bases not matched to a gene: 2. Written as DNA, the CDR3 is TGCGCCAGCAGCCCGGGACTAGCGGGAGATACGCAGTATTTT. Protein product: CASSPGLAGDTQYF.

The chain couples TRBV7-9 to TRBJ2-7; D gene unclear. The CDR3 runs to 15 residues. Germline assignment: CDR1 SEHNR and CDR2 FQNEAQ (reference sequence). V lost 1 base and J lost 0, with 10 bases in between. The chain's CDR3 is CASSLGAALSYEQYF. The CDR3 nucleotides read TGTGCCAGCAGCTTAGGGGCGGCCCTCTCCTACGAGCAGTACTTC.

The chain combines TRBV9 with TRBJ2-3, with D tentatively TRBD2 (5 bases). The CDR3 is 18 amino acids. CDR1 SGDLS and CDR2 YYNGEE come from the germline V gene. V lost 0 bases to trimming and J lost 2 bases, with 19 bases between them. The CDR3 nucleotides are TGTGCCAGCAGCGTAGTTCCGGGGAATGTACCGGACACAGATACGCAGTATTTT. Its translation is CASSVVPGNVPDTDTQYF.

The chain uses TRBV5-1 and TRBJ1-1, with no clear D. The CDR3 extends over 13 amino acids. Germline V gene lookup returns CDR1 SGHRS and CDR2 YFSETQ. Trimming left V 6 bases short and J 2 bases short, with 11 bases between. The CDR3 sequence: CASIGQLNTEAFF. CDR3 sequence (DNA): TGCGCCAGCATAGGGCAGCTTAACACTGAAGCTTTCTTT.

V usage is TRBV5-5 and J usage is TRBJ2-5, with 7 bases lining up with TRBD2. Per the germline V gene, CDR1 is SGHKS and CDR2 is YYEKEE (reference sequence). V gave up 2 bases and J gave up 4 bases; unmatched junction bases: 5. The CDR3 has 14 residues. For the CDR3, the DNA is TGTGCCAGCAGCTTTACGGGAGGAACAGAGACCCAGTACTTC. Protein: CASSFTGGTETQYF.

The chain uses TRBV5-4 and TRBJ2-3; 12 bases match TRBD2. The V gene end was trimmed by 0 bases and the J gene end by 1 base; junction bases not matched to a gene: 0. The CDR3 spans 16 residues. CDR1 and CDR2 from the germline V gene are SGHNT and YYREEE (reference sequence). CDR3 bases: TGTGCCAGCAGCTTGGGACTAGCGGGGGGCACAGATACGCAGTATTTT. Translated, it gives CASSLGLAGGTDTQYF.

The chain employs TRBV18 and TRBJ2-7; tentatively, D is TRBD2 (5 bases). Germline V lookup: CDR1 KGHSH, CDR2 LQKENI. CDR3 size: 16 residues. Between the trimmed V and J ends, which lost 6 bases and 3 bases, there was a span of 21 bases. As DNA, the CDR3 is TGTGCCAGCTCGCCAGAATCGACACTAGATGACTACGAGCAGTACTTC. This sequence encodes CASSPESTLDDYEQYF.

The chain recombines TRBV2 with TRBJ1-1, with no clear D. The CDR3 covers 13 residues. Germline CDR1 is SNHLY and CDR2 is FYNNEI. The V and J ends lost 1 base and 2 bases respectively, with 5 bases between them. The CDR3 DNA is TGTGCCAGCAGTGAAGGACCAAACACTGAAGCTTTCTTT. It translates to CASSEGPNTEAFF.

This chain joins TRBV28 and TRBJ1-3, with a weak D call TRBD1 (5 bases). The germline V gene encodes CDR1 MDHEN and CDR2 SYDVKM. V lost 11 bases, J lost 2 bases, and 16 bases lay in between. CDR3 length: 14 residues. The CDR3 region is CASCIWGAGNTIYF. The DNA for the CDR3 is TGTGCCTCGTGCATTTGGGGGGCTGGAAACACCATATATTTT.

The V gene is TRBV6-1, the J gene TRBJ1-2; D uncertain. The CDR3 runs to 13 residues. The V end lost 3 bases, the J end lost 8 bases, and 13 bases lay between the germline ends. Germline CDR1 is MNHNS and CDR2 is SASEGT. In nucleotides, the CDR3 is TGTGCCAGCAGTGAGGTTAGGGAACGCGGCTACACCTTC. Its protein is CASSEVRERGYTF.

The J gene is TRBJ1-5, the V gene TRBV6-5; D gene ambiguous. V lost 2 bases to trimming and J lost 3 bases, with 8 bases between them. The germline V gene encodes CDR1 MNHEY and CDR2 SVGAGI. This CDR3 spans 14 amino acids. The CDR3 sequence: CASSYPPNNQPQHF. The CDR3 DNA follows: TGTGCCAGCAGTTACCCTCCCAACAATCAGCCCCAGCATTTT.